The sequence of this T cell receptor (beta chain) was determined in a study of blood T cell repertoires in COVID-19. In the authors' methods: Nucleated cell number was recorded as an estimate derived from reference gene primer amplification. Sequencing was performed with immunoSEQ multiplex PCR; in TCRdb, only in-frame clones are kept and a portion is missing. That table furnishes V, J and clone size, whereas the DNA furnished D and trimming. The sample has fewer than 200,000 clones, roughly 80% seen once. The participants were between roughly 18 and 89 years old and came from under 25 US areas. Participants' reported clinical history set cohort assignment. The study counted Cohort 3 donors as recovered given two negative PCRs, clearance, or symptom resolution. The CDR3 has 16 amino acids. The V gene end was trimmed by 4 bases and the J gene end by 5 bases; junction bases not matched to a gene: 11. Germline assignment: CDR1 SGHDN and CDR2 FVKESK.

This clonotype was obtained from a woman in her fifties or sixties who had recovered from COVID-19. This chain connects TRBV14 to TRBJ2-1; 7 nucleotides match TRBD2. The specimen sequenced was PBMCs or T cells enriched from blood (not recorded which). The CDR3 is CASSRRREGQNNEQFF. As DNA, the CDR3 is TGTGCCAGCAGCCGCCGGAGGGAGGGCCAAAACAATGAGCAGTTCTTC.